These 11 T cell receptor beta chains were all obtained from the same sample, sequenced in a study of identical twins. From the 5' RACE reads, TCRdb called clonotypes with MiXCR, one entry per CDR3 protein. The repertoire holds 600,000 to 850,000 distinct CDR3 sequences, around a sixth seen once, with about an eighth in the top ten. Separately, the same data were catalogued under a study of T cells expressing NK-cell markers.

The sample taken for sequencing was PBMCs. All receptors derive from a young woman in good health.

This clonotype was counted between two and nine times. The chain joins TRBV5-1 to TRBJ1-2; possible D gene TRBD1, 5 bases. In germline, CDR1 is SGHRS, CDR2 YFSETQ. CDR3 length: 15 residues. Trimming stripped 4 bases from V and 5 bases from J, with 18 bases between. CDR3 in DNA: TGCGCCAGCAGCCCTAATGCCGTATCAGGGTATGGCTACACCTTC. Its translation is CASSPNAVSGYGYTF.

This clonotype has only a few counts. The V call is TRBV19, the J call TRBJ2-7; the D gene is possibly TRBD2 (6 bases). Between the trimmed V and J ends, which lost 5 bases and 10 bases, there was a span of 18 bases. The CDR3 extends over 13 amino acids. Per germline, CDR1 LNHDA and CDR2 SQIVND (reference sequence). The CDR3 is CASSARLDGQQYF. The CDR3 coding sequence is TGTGCCAGTAGTGCTCGACTAGACGGCCAACAGTACTTC.

J is TRBJ1-1 and V is TRBV20-1; D is uncertain. The germline gives CDR1 DFQATT, CDR2 SNEGSKA (reference sequence). V was cut by 2 bases and J by 0 bases, with 7 bases left in between. The CDR3 extends over 13 amino acids. CDR3 region: CSARKTVNTEAFF. The CDR3 bases are TGCAGTGCTAGAAAAACAGTGAACACTGAAGCTTTCTTT.

This clonotype was observed a handful of times. The rearrangement uses TRBV20-1 and TRBJ2-1; either TRBD1 or TRBD2 may supply D (6 bases each). V dropped 5 bases and J dropped 13 bases, with 15 bases sitting between them. The CDR3 totals 11 residues. The V gene's germline CDR1 is DFQATT and CDR2 SNEGSKA (reference sequence). CDR3: CSAAGHSTQFF. As DNA, the CDR3 is TGCAGTGCTGCGGGACACTCCACCCAGTTCTTC.

This clonotype has more than one count but fewer than ten. The chain employs TRBV7-9 and TRBJ1-2; unclear D gene. Trimming removed 5 bases from V and 8 bases from J, with 15 bases in between. This CDR3 has 13 amino acids. The germline gives CDR1 SEHNR, CDR2 FQNEAQ (reference sequence). CDR3 in amino acids: CASSLGPPTGYTF. CDR3 bases: TGTGCCAGCAGCCTCGGGCCCCCGACCGGCTACACCTTC.

V and J are TRBV7-9 and TRBJ1-2, with a weak D call TRBD1 (5 bases). This CDR3 contains 15 residues. Germline assignment: CDR1 SEHNR and CDR2 FQNEAQ (reference sequence). Trimming took off 5 bases at V and 4 bases at J, with 17 bases between the two ends. CDR3 in DNA: TGTGCCAGCAGCGCACCGGGGGAAAAGGTCTATGGCTACACCTTC. Translating gives CASSAPGEKVYGYTF. The whole variable domain, filled in from reference TRBV7-9 and TRBJ1-2, reads DTGVSQNPRHKITKRGQNVTFRCDPISEHNRLYWYRQTLGQGPEFLTYFQNEAQLEKSRLLSDRFSAERPKGSFSTLEIQRTEQGDSAMYLCASSAPGEKVYGYTFGSGTRLTVV.

This chain joins TRBV20-1 and TRBJ1-4, with TRBD1 identical over 8 bases. With 5 bases clipped from V and 8 bases from J, the junction kept 7 bases outside the gene matches. This CDR3 region has 13 residues. The germline V gene encodes CDR1 DFQATT and CDR2 SNEGSKA (reference sequence). CDR3 nucleotide sequence: TGCAGTGCTGCAGGGGGCGCCGGAGAAAAACTGTTTTTT. This gives the protein CSAAGGAGEKLFF.

The rearrangement uses TRBV12-3 or TRBV12-4 and TRBJ2-2, with 10 nucleotides matching TRBD2. The V segment lost 3 bases and the J segment 3 bases; nucleotides outside the gene matches: 4. This CDR3 spans 16 amino acids. In DNA, the CDR3 is TGTGCCAGCAGTTTCCTTCTAGCGGGAGACACCGGGGAGCTGTTTTTT. Its translation: CASSFLLAGDTGELFF.

This clonotype appeared a few times. The chain combines TRBV11-1 with TRBJ1-6; 9 bases are shared with TRBD1. Looked up from germline, CDR1 is SGHAT and CDR2 is FQDESV (reference sequence). The V segment lost 6 bases and the J segment 8 bases; nucleotides outside the gene matches: 8. CDR3 size: 15 residues. The CDR3 is CASSWNTGGDSPLHF. The CDR3 nucleotides read TGTGCCAGCAGTTGGAACACAGGGGGCGATTCACCCCTCCACTTT.

The V gene is TRBV20-1, the J gene TRBJ1-6, with 8 bases that match TRBD1. Germline CDR1 and CDR2: DFQATT and SNEGSKA (reference sequence). The CDR3 is 14 amino acids. Trimming at V came to 2 bases and at J to 10 bases, leaving 7 bases not matched to a gene. The chain's CDR3 is CSARLTGGFSPLHF. For the CDR3, the DNA is TGCAGTGCTAGATTAACAGGGGGTTTCTCACCCCTCCACTTT.

This clonotype has only a few counts. This CDR3 reads CASSERPSDSGNTIYF. Written as DNA, the CDR3 is TGTGCCAGCAGTGAACGGCCCTCAGACTCTGGAAACACCATATATTTT. The chain carries TRBV6-1 and TRBJ1-3; D uncertain. V was shortened by 2 bases and J by 0 bases, with 11 bases between the two germline ends. CDR1 and CDR2 (germline): MNHNS, SASEGT. The CDR3 extends over 16 amino acids.